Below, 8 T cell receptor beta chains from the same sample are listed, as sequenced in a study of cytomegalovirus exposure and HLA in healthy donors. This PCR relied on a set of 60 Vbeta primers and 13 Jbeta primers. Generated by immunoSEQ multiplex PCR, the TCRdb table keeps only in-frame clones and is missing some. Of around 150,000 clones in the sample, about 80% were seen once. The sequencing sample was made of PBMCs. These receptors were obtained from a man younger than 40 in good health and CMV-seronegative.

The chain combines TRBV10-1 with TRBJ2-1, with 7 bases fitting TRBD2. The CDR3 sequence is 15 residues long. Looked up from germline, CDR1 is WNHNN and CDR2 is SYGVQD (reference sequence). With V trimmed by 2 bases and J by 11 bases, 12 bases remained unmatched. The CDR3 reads CASSEAGGSYPQQFF. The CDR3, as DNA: TGCGCCAGCAGTGAGGCGGGCGGGAGCTATCCCCAGCAGTTCTTC.

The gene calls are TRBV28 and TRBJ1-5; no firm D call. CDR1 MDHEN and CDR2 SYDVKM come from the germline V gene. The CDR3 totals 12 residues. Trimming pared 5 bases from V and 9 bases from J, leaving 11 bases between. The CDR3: CASSPTLRPQHF. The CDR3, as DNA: TGTGCCAGCAGTCCCACGCTGAGGCCCCAGCATTTT.

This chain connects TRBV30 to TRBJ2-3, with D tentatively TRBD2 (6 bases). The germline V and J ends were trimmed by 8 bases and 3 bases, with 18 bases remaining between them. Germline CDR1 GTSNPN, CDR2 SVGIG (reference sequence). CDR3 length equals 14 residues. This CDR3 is CAGSRLGRTDTQYF. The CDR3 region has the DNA TGTGCCGGCTCACGACTGGGGAGGACAGATACGCAGTATTTT.

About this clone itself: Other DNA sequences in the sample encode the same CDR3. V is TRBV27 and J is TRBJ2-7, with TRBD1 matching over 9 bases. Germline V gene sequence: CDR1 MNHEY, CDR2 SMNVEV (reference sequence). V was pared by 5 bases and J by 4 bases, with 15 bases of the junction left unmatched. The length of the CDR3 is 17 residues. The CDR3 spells CASSPLPGQGASYEQYF. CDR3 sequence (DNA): TGTGCCAGCAGTCCTCTGCCGGGACAGGGAGCAAGTTACGAGCAGTACTTC.

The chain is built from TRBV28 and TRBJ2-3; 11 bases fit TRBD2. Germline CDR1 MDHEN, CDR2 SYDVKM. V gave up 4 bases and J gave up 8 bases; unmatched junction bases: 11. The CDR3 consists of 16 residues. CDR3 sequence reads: CASSSGLAGPEVTQYF. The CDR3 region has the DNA TGTGCCAGCAGTTCCGGACTAGCGGGCCCAGAAGTTACGCAGTATTTT. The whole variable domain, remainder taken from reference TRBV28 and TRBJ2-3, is DVKVTQSSRYLVKRTGEKVFLECVQDMDHENMFWYRQDPGLGLRLIYFSYDVKMKEKGDIPEGYSVSREKKERFSLILESASTNQTSMYLCASSSGLAGPEVTQYFGPGTRLTVL.

CDR3 residues: CASSISQGYSNQPQHF. Here the CDR3 DNA reads TGTGCCAGTAGTATAAGCCAGGGGTATAGCAATCAGCCCCAGCATTTT. The chain carries TRBV19 and TRBJ1-5; a weak D match, TRBD1 (6 bases). CDR1 LNHDA and CDR2 SQIVND come from the germline V gene (reference sequence). The CDR3 consists of 16 residues. The germline V and J ends were trimmed by 2 bases and 0 bases, with 11 bases remaining between them.

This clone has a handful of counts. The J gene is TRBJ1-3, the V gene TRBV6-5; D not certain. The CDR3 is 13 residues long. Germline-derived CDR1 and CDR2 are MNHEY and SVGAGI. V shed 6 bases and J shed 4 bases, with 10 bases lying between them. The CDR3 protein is CASSWGGGNTIYF. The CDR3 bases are TGTGCCAGCAGCTGGGGAGGGGGAAACACCATATATTTT.

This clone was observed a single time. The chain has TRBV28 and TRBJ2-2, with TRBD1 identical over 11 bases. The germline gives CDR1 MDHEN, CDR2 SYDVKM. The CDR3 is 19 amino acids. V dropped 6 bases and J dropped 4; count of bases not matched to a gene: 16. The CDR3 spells CASSRTGTGGGWFTGELFF. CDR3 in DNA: TGTGCCAGCAGCCGCACCGGGACAGGGGGAGGGTGGTTCACCGGGGAGCTGTTTTTT. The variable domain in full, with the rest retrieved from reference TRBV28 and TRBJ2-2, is DVKVTQSSRYLVKRTGEKVFLECVQDMDHENMFWYRQDPGLGLRLIYFSYDVKMKEKGDIPEGYSVSREKKERFSLILESASTNQTSMYLCASSRTGTGGGWFTGELFFGEGSRLTVL.